This TCR beta chain was documented in a study of shared clonotypes between healthy human individuals (dated by TCRdb to 2018 to 2021). About the study as a whole: A few men and a couple of women, aged 18 to 49 years, made up the cohort. Per donor, three plates each were used for CD4 naive and CD4 memory, two for CD8 naive, and one for CD8 memory. To estimate repertoire size and how much clonotype sharing occurs between individuals, the study deeply sequenced the blood TCR repertoires of roughly 5 healthy adults. To increase sequencing depth and limit assay-specific biases, TCR repertoire library preparation and sequencing were carried out by different laboratories using diverse techniques. Each donor's leukapheresis produced roughly between roughly 0.9 and 9 billion PBMCs. Study-wide conclusions, independent of this receptor: Pairwise subsampling indicated that sequencing depth was expected to affect the degree of clonotype sharing among donors. Naive subsets generally had larger estimated clonotype richness than memory subsets. The small number of donors limited the genetic and exposure-history diversity represented. Compared with non-shared clonotypes, the clonotypes found in all four sorted-subset donors had higher generation probabilities. Even with the large sequencing depth, rarefaction of the sorted-subset datasets indicated that sequencing was incomplete. Sampling was restricted to blood, and TCR repertoires in tissue are likely to differ from TCR repertoires in blood. Sharing across four donors was observed for about 5% of naive CD4, over 3% of naive CD8, over 2% of memory CD4, and approximately 0.41% of memory CD8 clonotypes.

TCR CDR3 regions were amplified from genomic DNA by multiplex PCR using the deep immunoSEQ assay. For each cell subset, the extracted genomic DNA was distributed evenly across all wells of several immunoSEQ 96-well plates, and each plate served as one replicate. Each replicate PCR for sorted subsets received about 180 ng genomic DNA, equal to about 30,000 T cell genomes. Purified libraries were quantified with a Qubit 3.0 fluorometer, sized on a Bioanalyzer 2100, and re-quantified with the KAPA Library Quantification kit. Each immunoSEQ 96-well plate was sequenced on its own single-read 150-cycle Illumina NextSeq 550 flow cell. The study's own analysis went as follows. Because the immunoSEQ output included only junctional sequences and no quality scores, the filtering could not be the same as the filtering used for full-length reads. To assign V/J genes and CDR3, sequences were annotated against IMGT germline references using PyIR, a Python wrapper for IgBLAST v1.9. Reads were removed for weak V/J assignments (E-value above 1e-6), missing CDR3, stop codons, out-of-frame junctions, or ambiguous translated residues. V3J clonotypes were defined as sequences sharing the same inferred V gene, J gene, and CDR3 amino acid sequence. Percentage overlap between repertoires was calculated by dividing the number of shared unique clonotypes by the size of the smaller repertoire. Three approaches were used to assess repertoire richness: RTK rarefaction, the Chao1 estimator, and Recon v2.1 estimates of unobserved clonotypes. Generation probabilities were computed with OLGA for all TCRbeta clonotypes obtained by the gDNA method from four donors. The table comes from immuneACCESS by way of TCRdb, which keeps in-frame sequences with V and J called. Part of the clones is missing from these tables; in studies checked, under half for an unresolved V gene and the rest for unknown reasons. V and J calls and clone size are as listed in that table; D and trimming were resolved from the DNA. This sample has 2 million to 2.5 million clones in its table, and approximately 95% of those were observed once. The ten biggest clones cover about 0.37% of the sample.

The donors were healthy, HIV-negative adults who had no recently reported acute infections or vaccinations. Only Caucasian adults living in Nashville, Tennessee, USA were represented among the donors. Magnetic negative selection was used to enrich CD4+ T cells, after which naive cells were positively selected on CD45RA and the negative fraction became the memory subset. Blood was collected by leukapheresis, and PBMCs were isolated by Ficoll-Histopaque density gradient centrifugation and then cryopreserved in liquid nitrogen vapor phase. Analytical flow cytometry was used to check the purity and quantity of every magnetically sorted T cell population. Genomic DNA was isolated from each sorted fraction and quantified by UV absorbance on a Nanodrop 2000c. Of note for this clone: Its recognized antigen is unknown. Base qualities are not recorded, but no much larger clone differs from it by a single base.

Sequencing used naive CD4+ T cells from PBMCs. The cell subset or site label for this specimen denotes: CD45RA+ positively selected. This clonotype was obtained from a man younger than 30 in good health. Some clones in this sample may be carry-over from other donors' samples.

The DNA sequence is as follows: TGTGCCAGCAGCTCCGACAGGGGGGAGCTGTTTTTT. Its protein product is CASSSDRGELFF. This receptor chain uses TRBV11-1 and TRBJ2-2, with TRBD1 as a weak D call on 6 bases. The junction shows trimming of 4 bases on V and 8 bases on J, plus 8 bases between the germline ends. CDR1 is given as SGHAT and CDR2 as FQDESV, both from the germline V gene (reference sequence). Including the terminal cysteine and phenylalanine, the CDR3 comprises 12 residues. The read is trimmed to its CDR3 DNA, 36 bases read in frame from base 1.